This T cell receptor beta chain was sequenced in a study of T cells after yellow fever vaccination. Study in general: When fractions had low cell numbers, they were prepared with SMART-Seq v4 Ultra Low Input.

TCRdb recomputed calls from the 5' RACE reads with MiXCR, one row per CDR3 protein. The sample has some 350,000 distinct CDR3 sequences, over 4% seen once. This clonotype was seen repeatedly, ten times or more. The length of the CDR3 is 15 residues. The germline CDR1 and CDR2 sequences are SEHNR and FQNEAQ (reference sequence). V lost 2 bases and J lost 6, with 15 bases in between. This TCR was recovered from a man younger than 35 who received the YFV17D yellow fever vaccine. V is TRBV7-9 and J is TRBJ2-3; D not certain. The sequencing used PBMCs, collected 5 days after the yellow fever booster vaccination. DNA for the CDR3: TGTGCCAGCAGCTTAAGGCCGGCGGCGTTGGATACGCAGTATTTT. It yields the protein CASSLRPAALDTQYF.